This TCR beta chain came from a study of T cell repertoires and Cas9 in healthy adults. Libraries were prepared by immunoSEQ multiplex PCR; TCRdb keeps only in-frame clonotypes and omits some of them. The table shows fewer than 15,000 clones, with around 86% occurring only once. Germline values: CDR1 SGHDN, CDR2 FVKESK. Trimming at V came to 4 bases and at J to 3 bases, leaving 5 bases not matched to a gene. The CDR3 contains 15 residues. The sequencing input was Tregs (CD4+, CD25+, CD127-, CD137-, CD154-) from PBMCs; culture status not recorded. This chain uses TRBV14 with TRBJ2-1; 8 bases map to TRBD1. The TCR sequence derives from a human donor in good health. The CDR3 nucleotides read TGTGCCAGCAGCCCCTGGACAGGGCACTACAATGAGCAGTTCTTC. Protein sequence: CASSPWTGHYNEQFF.